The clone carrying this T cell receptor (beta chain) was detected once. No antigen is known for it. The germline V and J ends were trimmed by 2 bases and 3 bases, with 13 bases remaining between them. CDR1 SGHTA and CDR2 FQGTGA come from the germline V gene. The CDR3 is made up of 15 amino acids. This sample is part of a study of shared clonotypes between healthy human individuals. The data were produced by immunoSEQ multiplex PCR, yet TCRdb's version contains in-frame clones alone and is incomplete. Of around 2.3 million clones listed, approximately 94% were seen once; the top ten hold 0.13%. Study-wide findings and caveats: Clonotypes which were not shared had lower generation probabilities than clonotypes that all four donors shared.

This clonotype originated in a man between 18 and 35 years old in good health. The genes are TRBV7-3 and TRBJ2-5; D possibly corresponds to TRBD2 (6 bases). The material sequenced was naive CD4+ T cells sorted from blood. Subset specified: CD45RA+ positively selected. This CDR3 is CASSLGGGAEETQYF. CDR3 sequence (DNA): TGTGCCAGCAGCTTAGGGGGAGGCGCGGAAGAGACCCAGTACTTC.